This T cell receptor beta chain derives from a study of post-analysis software for immune sequencing data. Study details: Relapsing-remitting, secondary progressive and progressive-relapsing courses of multiple sclerosis were included. Study-level points and caveats: Compared with controls, patients had more of about 5 TRBV segments, including TRBV5-6, TRBV5-1 and TRBV20-1. There was significantly lower normalized Chao1 diversity in multiple sclerosis patients than in controls. With F measure, samples from one preparation batch clustered together strongly.

The authors incorporated unique molecular identifiers into the TCR beta cDNA libraries. Input amounts of roughly 0.9 to 10 million T cells were used. These gave around 500,000 cDNA molecules, so each molecule approximated one T cell. Each CDR3 protein is one row after TCRdb ran MiXCR on the PCR reads. The sample includes more than 500,000 distinct CDR3 sequences, roughly 34% of them seen just once. The CDR3 sequence is 14 residues long. V shed 1 base and J shed 3 bases, with 13 bases lying between them. Germline lookup yields CDR1 DFQATT and CDR2 SNEGSKA (reference sequence). Notes on this clonotype: What it recognizes is unknown.

The TCR originated in a girl aged 2-17 years with multiple sclerosis. Sample: blood. The V gene is TRBV20-1, the J gene TRBJ2-7, with a possible D match to TRBD2 (5 bases). CDR3 in amino acids: CSARGAGGYYEQYF. The DNA of the CDR3 is TGCAGTGCTAGAGGAGCAGGAGGATACTACGAGCAGTACTTC.